Listed here are 22 T cell receptor beta chains from one sample, sequenced in a study of blood T cell repertoires in COVID-19. Using immunoSEQ multiplex PCR, the repertoire was profiled, and TCRdb retains in-frame clones only, with some absent. The table lists about 190,000 clones, more than 70% of them singletons, with less than 3.5% in the top ten. The specimen sequenced was peripheral blood. These receptors were collected from a man aged 50 or older with active or convalescent COVID-19.

V gene TRBV6-5 combines with J gene TRBJ1-3; 7 positions agree with TRBD1. CDR3 length: 15 residues. Germline V gene sequence: CDR1 MNHEY, CDR2 SVGAGI. Trimming at V came to 5 bases and at J to 2 bases, leaving 6 bases not matched to a gene. The CDR3 DNA is TGTGCCAGCAGTAGTCGACAGGGTACTGGAAACACCATATATTTT. It is translated as CASSSRQGTGNTIYF.

This sequence joins TRBV18 and TRBJ1-2; D not certain. The V gene's germline CDR1 is KGHSH and CDR2 LQKENI. This CDR3 contains 16 residues. Trimming took off 1 base at V and 6 bases at J, with 18 bases between the two ends. The CDR3 coding sequence is TGTGCCAGCTCACCACGAGTACCCACTCGCCGAGATGGCTACACCTTC. The encoded protein is CASSPRVPTRRDGYTF.

CDR3 in DNA: TGTGCCAGCAGTATTCGGACTGGGGGCTACACCTTC. It codes for CASSIRTGGYTF. V and J are TRBV6-5 and TRBJ1-2; D gene ambiguous. The germline gives CDR1 MNHEY, CDR2 SVGAGI. Trimming took 5 bases from V and 8 from J, leaving 12 bases between them. CDR3 length: 12 residues.

J is TRBJ2-3 and V is TRBV7-2; 9 bases line up with TRBD2. The CDR3 is made up of 17 amino acids. From germline, CDR1 is SGHTA and CDR2 FQGNSA. V dropped 1 base and J dropped 4; count of bases not matched to a gene: 9. The CDR3 DNA sequence: TGTGCCAGCAGCTTAGTGAGGGGGACTAGCAGGCCAGATACGCAGTATTTT. Amino acid sequence: CASSLVRGTSRPDTQYF. Together with reference TRBV7-2 and TRBJ2-3, the CDR3 gives the full variable domain: GAGVSQSPSNKVTEKGKDVELRCDPISGHTALYWYRQSLGQGLEFLIYFQGNSAPDKSGLPSDRFSAERTGGSVSTLTIQRTQQEDSAVYLCASSLVRGTSRPDTQYFGPGTRLTVL.

The chain links TRBV6-6 to TRBJ2-7, with 8 bases that match TRBD2. Germline loops: CDR1 MNHNY, CDR2 SVGAGI (reference sequence). The CDR3 has 15 amino acids. The junction had 6 bases not matched to a gene; V was cut back by 5 bases and J by 0 bases. In nucleotides, the CDR3 is TGTGCCAGCAGTAGCCAGCGGGGGAGCTCCTACGAGCAGTACTTC. Protein sequence: CASSSQRGSSYEQYF.

The chain is built from TRBV13 and TRBJ2-7; 8 bases are a match to TRBD1. The J segment lost 5 bases and the V segment lost 6 bases, leaving 9 bases of the junction unmatched. This CDR3 spans 14 amino acids. From germline, CDR1 is PRHDT and CDR2 FYEKMQ (reference sequence). CDR3 DNA: TGTGCCAGCAGTTACGGACAGGGATCGGACGAGCAGTACTTC. Amino acids: CASSYGQGSDEQYF.

This rearrangement joins TRBV6-1 to TRBJ1-2, with TRBD1 matching 7 bases. CDR3 length: 16 amino acids. V was clipped by 4 bases and J by 2 bases; unmatched bases: 10. Per germline, CDR1 MNHNS and CDR2 SASEGT. CDR3 sequence: CASSAAGGTLNYGYTF. For the CDR3, the DNA is TGTGCCAGCAGTGCTGCAGGGGGTACATTAAACTATGGCTACACCTTC.

This clone is judged medium-sized. The gene calls are TRBV5-6 and TRBJ1-1; TRBD1 matches at 7 bases. Germline values: CDR1 SGHDT, CDR2 YYEEEE. There are 18 residues in the CDR3. V shed 7 bases, J shed 0 bases, and the junction held 18 bases outside the gene matches. CDR3 sequence: CASRPITGDAGMNTEAFF. As DNA, the CDR3 is TGTGCCAGCCGCCCGATAACAGGGGATGCGGGCATGAACACTGAAGCTTTCTTT.

Here the CDR3 reads CASSPQGGELFF. CDR3 sequence (DNA): TGTGCCAGCAGTCCCCAGGGGGGGGAGCTGTTTTTT. The chain links TRBV27 to TRBJ2-2, with a possible D match to TRBD1 (6 bases). Germline-derived CDR1 and CDR2 are MNHEY and SMNVEV (reference sequence). The CDR3 spans 12 residues. Trimming cost V 5 bases and J 8 bases, with 9 bases left between them.

J is TRBJ1-2 and V is TRBV9; 7 bases agree with TRBD1. V was clipped by 0 bases and J by 4 bases; unmatched bases: 9. Germline V gives CDR1 SGDLS, CDR2 YYNGEE. This CDR3 comprises 16 residues. Here the CDR3 reads CASSVDGTASGYGYTF. CDR3 bases: TGTGCCAGCAGCGTAGATGGGACAGCCTCGGGCTATGGCTACACCTTC.

The chain is built from TRBV6-6 and TRBJ1-1, with D possibly matching TRBD1 (5 bases). V was pared by 5 bases and J by 8 bases, with 9 bases between. Germline CDR1 MNHNY, CDR2 SVGAGI (reference sequence). The CDR3 is 11 amino acids. CDR3 coding DNA: TGTGCCAGCAGTCTTGGGGGGGAAGCTTTCTTT. Amino acid sequence: CASSLGGEAFF.

The genes are TRBV24-1 and TRBJ2-1, with D perhaps matching TRBD1 (5 bases). The CDR3 loop spans 16 amino acids. CDR1 is KGHDR, CDR2 SFDVKD, per germline. Trimming removed 4 bases at V and 0 bases at J, with 12 bases between. The CDR3 region has the DNA TGTGCCACCAGTGACCCGGACACAAGCTCCTACAATGAGCAGTTCTTC. This encodes CATSDPDTSSYNEQFF.

J is TRBJ1-3 and V is TRBV5-1; TRBD1 matches at 7 bases. CDR1 and CDR2 (germline): SGHRS, YFSETQ. This CDR3 contains 15 residues. V shed 2 bases, J shed 4 bases, and the junction held 6 bases outside the gene matches. The CDR3 here is CASSFGGQVGNTIYF. The CDR3 region has the DNA TGCGCCAGCAGCTTTGGTGGACAGGTGGGAAACACCATATATTTT.

The V call is TRBV5-1, the J call TRBJ2-3; D is possibly TRBD1 (5 bases). There are 14 residues in the CDR3. Trimming stripped 2 bases from V and 6 bases from J, with 13 bases between. Per germline, CDR1 SGHRS and CDR2 YFSETQ. The CDR3 spells CASSFGAEGDTQYF. The CDR3 region has the DNA TGCGCCAGCAGCTTTGGGGCGGAAGGGGATACGCAGTATTTT.

This rearrangement joins TRBV19 to TRBJ1-1; D perhaps matches TRBD1 (6 bases). Germline V gene lookup returns CDR1 LNHDA and CDR2 SQIVND (reference sequence). The CDR3 runs 12 residues. The V end lost 5 bases, the J end lost 9 bases, and 13 bases lay between the germline ends. Written as DNA, the CDR3 is TGTGCCAGTAGTTCTACAGGGTTTCAAGCTTTCTTT. Translated: CASSSTGFQAFF.

To note about this clone: The identical CDR3 is also encoded by other nucleotide sequences in the sample. This chain uses TRBV19 with TRBJ1-3; D ambiguous. The ends were cut back, 3 bases at V and 0 bases at J, with 6 bases in the middle. Germline V gene data show CDR1 as LNHDA and CDR2 as SQIVND (reference sequence). The CDR3 loop spans 14 amino acids. The CDR3 DNA reads as TGTGCCAGTAGTATTGGGAGCTCTGGAAACACCATATATTTT. Residues: CASSIGSSGNTIYF.

CDR3 nucleotides: TGCGCCAGCAGCTTGACAGGGACAAACACTGAAGCTTTCTTT. Residues: CASSLTGTNTEAFF. This chain uses TRBV5-1 with TRBJ1-1; D is perhaps TRBD1 (6 bases). The V and J ends lost 1 base and 2 bases respectively, with 9 bases between them. This CDR3 contains 14 residues. The germline V gene has CDR1 SGHRS and CDR2 YFSETQ.

The sample holds one count of this clone. CDR3 loop: CASSYLPREGGYGYTF. CDR3 sequence (DNA): TGTGCCAGCAGTTACTTGCCCAGGGAGGGAGGATATGGCTACACCTTC. The genes are TRBV6-5 and TRBJ1-2, with D possibly matching TRBD1 (5 bases). Trimming removed 1 base from V and 5 bases from J, with 17 bases in between. Germline CDR1 MNHEY, CDR2 SVGAGI. The CDR3 extends over 16 amino acids.

This chain connects TRBV18 to TRBJ1-1; a possible D gene is TRBD1 (5 bases). CDR3 length: 15 amino acids. In germline, CDR1 is KGHSH, CDR2 LQKENI. V lost 4 bases and J lost 4, with 16 bases in between. CDR3 nucleotide sequence: TGTGCCAGCTCACAAAAGGGATCGGGGGGCACTGAAGCTTTCTTT. Encoded protein: CASSQKGSGGTEAFF.

The V and J genes are TRBV28 and TRBJ1-4, with a weak D call TRBD1 (6 bases). The CDR3 length is 16 residues. From germline, CDR1 is MDHEN and CDR2 SYDVKM. V lost 4 bases and J 3 bases, leaving 15 bases between the germline ends. The CDR3 nucleotides are TGTGCCAGCAGTTCCCCAGGGGTCGGGGCTAATGAAAAACTGTTTTTT. Translated: CASSSPGVGANEKLFF.

V is TRBV18 and J is TRBJ2-1, with 7 bases identical to TRBD1. This CDR3 has 15 amino acids. Germline V gene sequence: CDR1 KGHSH, CDR2 LQKENI. The trim removed 3 bases at V and 7 bases at J, leaving 9 bases unmatched. The CDR3 nucleotides read TGTGCCAGCTCACCGATACAGGGGTCTTTAAATGAGCAGTTCTTC. Translating gives CASSPIQGSLNEQFF. The full variable domain, with the rest looked up from reference TRBV18 and TRBJ2-1, is NAGVMQNPRHLVRRRGQEARLRCSPMKGHSHVYWYRQLPEEGLKFMVYLQKENIIDESGMPKERFSAEFPKEGPSILRIQQVVRGDSAAYFCASSPIQGSLNEQFFGPGTRLTVL.

The rearrangement uses TRBV4-1 and TRBJ2-3; 9 bases map to TRBD1. The J segment lost 4 bases and the V segment lost 4 bases, leaving 9 bases of the junction unmatched. The CDR3 consists of 16 residues. Germline CDR1 MGHRA, CDR2 YSYEKL. CDR3 coding DNA: TGCGCCAGCAGCCCGTTTCCCGGGACAGGGTCAGATACGCAGTATTTT. Amino acid sequence: CASSPFPGTGSDTQYF.